These 2 T cell receptor beta chains share one sample of origin, sequenced in a study of T-cell memory formation after mild COVID-19. A single record per CDR3 protein comes from TCRdb applying MiXCR to the 5' RACE reads. The table has 300,000 to 350,000 distinct CDR3 sequences, approximately 13% seen once. The sequencing sample was made of PBMCs or a T cell subset sorted from them (not recorded which). These receptors all come from a young man who had mild COVID-19 (a few samples of this study predate the infection). Cell type and time point are not known.

Many counts were recorded for this clonotype. This chain uses TRBV29-1 with TRBJ1-2, with D possibly TRBD1 on 6 matching bases. There are 12 residues in the CDR3. Trimming pared 7 bases from V and 7 bases from J, leaving 16 bases between. Germline-derived CDR1 and CDR2 are SQVTM and ANQGSEA. CDR3 residues: CSGLQGPSGYTF. The CDR3 nucleotides read TGCAGCGGCCTACAGGGCCCTAGTGGCTACACCTTC. Full variable domain (rest looked up from reference TRBV29-1 and TRBJ1-2): SAVISQKPSRDICQRGTSLTIQCQVDSQVTMMFWYRQQPGQSLTLIATANQGSEATYESGFVIDKFPISRPNLTFSTLTVSNMSPEDSSIYLCSGLQGPSGYTFGSGTRLTVV.

The V gene is TRBV28, the J gene TRBJ2-7; D is perhaps TRBD2 (6 bases). Trimming left V 4 bases short and J 0 bases short, with 7 bases between. CDR3 length equals 13 residues. Germline V lookup: CDR1 MDHEN, CDR2 SYDVKM. The CDR3 protein is CASSSSVSYEQYV. In nucleotides, the CDR3 is TGTGCCAGCAGTTCTAGCGTCTCCTACGAGCAGTACGTC.